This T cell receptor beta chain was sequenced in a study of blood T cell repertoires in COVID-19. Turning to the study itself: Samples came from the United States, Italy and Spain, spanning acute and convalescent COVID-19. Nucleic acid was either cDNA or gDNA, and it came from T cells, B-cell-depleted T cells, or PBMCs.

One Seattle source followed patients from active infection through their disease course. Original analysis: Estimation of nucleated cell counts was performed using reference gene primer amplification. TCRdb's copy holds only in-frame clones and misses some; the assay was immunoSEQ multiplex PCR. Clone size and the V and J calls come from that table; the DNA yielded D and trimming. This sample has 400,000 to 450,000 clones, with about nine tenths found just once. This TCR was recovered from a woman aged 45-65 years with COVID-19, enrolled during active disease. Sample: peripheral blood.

DNA of the CDR3: TGTGCCAGCAGCCCTTTGCGGGGCGCGACAGATACGCAGTATTTT. Its translation is CASSPLRGATDTQYF. The chain joins TRBV7-8 to TRBJ2-3, with D possibly matching TRBD2 (6 bases). Trimming removed 5 bases at V and 3 bases at J, with 15 bases between. This CDR3 has 15 residues. Looked up from germline, CDR1 is SGHVS and CDR2 is FQNEAQ.